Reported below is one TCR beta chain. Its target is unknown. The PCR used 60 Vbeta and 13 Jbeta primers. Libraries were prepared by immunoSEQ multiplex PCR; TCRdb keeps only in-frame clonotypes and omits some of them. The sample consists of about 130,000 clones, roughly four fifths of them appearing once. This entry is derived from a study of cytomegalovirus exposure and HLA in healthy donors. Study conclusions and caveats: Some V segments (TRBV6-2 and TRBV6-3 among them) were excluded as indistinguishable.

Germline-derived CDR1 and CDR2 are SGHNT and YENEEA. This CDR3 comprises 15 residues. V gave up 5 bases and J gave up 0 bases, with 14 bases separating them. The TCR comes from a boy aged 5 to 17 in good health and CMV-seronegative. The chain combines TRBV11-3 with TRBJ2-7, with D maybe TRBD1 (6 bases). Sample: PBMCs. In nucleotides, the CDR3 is TGTGCCAGCAGCCCCCGTGGACAGCCCTCCTACGAGCAGTACTTC. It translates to CASSPRGQPSYEQYF.